The clone carrying this T cell receptor beta chain was seen a single time. This record comes from a study of control samples from healthy donors and cancer patients. Generated by immunoSEQ multiplex PCR, the TCRdb table keeps only in-frame clones and is missing some. This sample carries fewer than 100,000 clones, roughly 86% of them seen once, and the ten largest clones take roughly 9.8%. V was trimmed by 0 bases and J by 2 bases, leaving 13 bases between them. The CDR3 has 16 amino acids. The V gene's germline CDR1 is MGHRA and CDR2 YSYEKL. The sample was blood. The TCR originated in an older woman in good health. The V and J genes are TRBV4-1 and TRBJ1-2, with D uncertain. The CDR3 loop reads CASSQDSWAINYGYTF. The CDR3 nucleotides are TGCGCCAGCAGCCAAGATAGTTGGGCTATAAACTATGGCTACACCTTC.